Below are 17 T cell receptor beta chains sequenced from a single sample in a study of shared T cell receptors in the human thymus. Sequenced by immunoSEQ multiplex PCR; TCRdb stores in-frame clones only, minus some. Of around 730,000 clones listed, 80% to 90% are singletons. These data were also reused for a study on human thymus T cells.

Sample: thymocytes. All receptors derive from a girl under two years old with a congenital heart defect.

The sample holds one count of this clone. The chain joins TRBV6-6 to TRBJ2-1; 8 bases agree with TRBD2. The CDR3 spans 14 residues. Germline V gene data show CDR1 as MNHNY and CDR2 as SVGAGI (reference sequence). V lost 6 bases and J lost 4; bases outside the gene matches: 5. DNA of the CDR3: TGTGCCAGCAGCCCCGGGACTAGTTACAATGAGCAGTTCTTC. It specifies CASSPGTSYNEQFF.

This chain uses TRBV19 with TRBJ1-4, with TRBD1 matching over 7 bases. V trimming: 6 bases; J trimming: 4 bases; junction bases outside the gene matches: 8. This CDR3 is built from 15 residues. The germline gives CDR1 LNHDA, CDR2 SQIVND (reference sequence). The CDR3 here is CASRGGGRNNEKLFF. The CDR3 region has the DNA TGTGCCAGTAGAGGAGGGGGCCGAAATAATGAAAAACTGTTTTTT.

This clone was seen once. The V and J genes are TRBV7-2 and TRBJ1-1; D remains ambiguous. Trimming removed 1 base at V and 1 base at J, with 13 bases between. This CDR3 has 16 residues. CDR1 is SGHTA and CDR2 is FQGNSA in the germline V gene. The CDR3 sequence: CASSLVGPGRNTEAFF. As DNA, the CDR3 is TGTGCCAGCAGCTTAGTAGGGCCGGGGAGGAACACTGAAGCTTTCTTT.

About this clone: Its ends do not fully match the called genes, so a read error is possible. The chain employs TRBV6-6 and TRBJ1-3; D perhaps matches TRBD1 (6 bases). This CDR3 is 15 amino acids long. The germline CDR1 and CDR2 sequences are MNHNY and SVGAGI (reference sequence). CDR3 protein: CASSTTRGPGNAIYF. The CDR3 DNA sequence: TGTGCCAGCAGCACAACCAGGGGACCTGGAAACGCCATATATTTT.

The rearrangement uses TRBV6-6 and TRBJ2-1, with TRBD2 matching over 11 bases. Germline trimming cut 4 bases from V and 8 bases from J; bases unmatched to any gene: 7. Per the germline V gene, CDR1 is MNHNY and CDR2 is SVGAGI (reference sequence). This CDR3 region has 15 residues. CDR3 nucleotide sequence: TGTGCCAGCAGTTCCGGGACTAGCGGTTTAGATGAGCAGTTCTTC. Translated: CASSSGTSGLDEQFF.

This clone has a handful of counts. The CDR3 spells CASSLVRGGLETQYF. The CDR3 DNA is TGTGCCAGCAGCTTAGTGCGGGGGGGCTTGGAGACCCAGTACTTC. This sequence joins TRBV13 and TRBJ2-5, with 9 bases aligning to TRBD2. Germline CDR1 PRHDT, CDR2 FYEKMQ (reference sequence). With V trimmed by 1 base and J by 5 bases, 5 bases remained unmatched. CDR3 size: 15 residues.

The V and J genes are TRBV12-5 and TRBJ2-1; 10 nucleotides agree with TRBD2. There are 18 residues in the CDR3. With 2 bases clipped from V and 5 bases from J, the junction kept 12 bases outside the gene matches. Germline CDR1 reads LGHNT; CDR2 reads FRNRAP. The CDR3 region is CASGLTITGTSVHNEQFF. In DNA, the CDR3 is TGTGCTAGTGGTTTGACTATAACCGGGACTAGCGTCCACAATGAGCAGTTCTTC.

This chain connects TRBV7-9 to TRBJ1-1; D unresolved. The CDR3 contains 15 residues. Germline lookup yields CDR1 SEHNR and CDR2 FQNEAQ (reference sequence). The ends were cut back, 4 bases at V and 0 bases at J, with 12 bases in the middle. DNA of the CDR3: TGTGCCAGCAGCTCCGAGGGCCAGATGAACACTGAAGCTTTCTTT. This sequence encodes CASSSEGQMNTEAFF. Complete variable domain (other parts from reference TRBV7-9 and TRBJ1-1): DTGVSQNPRHKITKRGQNVTFRCDPISEHNRLYWYRQTLGQGPEFLTYFQNEAQLEKSRLLSDRFSAERPKGSFSTLEIQRTEQGDSAMYLCASSSEGQMNTEAFFGQGTRLTVV.

V is TRBV29-1 and J is TRBJ2-2, with TRBD1 as a possible D gene (6 bases). This CDR3 is 18 amino acids long. V lost 4 bases and J 0 bases, leaving 21 bases between the germline ends. Germline CDR1 reads SQVTM; CDR2 reads ANQGSEA. The CDR3 region is CSVVFQGMGEANTGELFF. CDR3 coding DNA: TGCAGCGTTGTGTTTCAGGGGATGGGTGAAGCGAACACCGGGGAGCTGTTTTTT.

V and J are TRBV4-3 and TRBJ2-1; the D gene is possibly TRBD2 (6 bases). Per germline, CDR1 LGHNA and CDR2 YSLEER. The CDR3 is 18 amino acids. Trimming pared 3 bases from V and 0 bases from J, leaving 18 bases between. CDR3: CASSHHRDGSSSYNEQFF. The DNA for the CDR3 is TGCGCCAGCAGCCACCACCGGGACGGGAGTAGCTCCTACAATGAGCAGTTCTTC.

V is TRBV5-1 and J is TRBJ1-4; D perhaps matches TRBD1 (6 bases). The CDR3 loop spans 16 amino acids. Deletions cut 0 bases from V and 0 bases from J, with 9 bases between. Per the germline V gene, CDR1 is SGHRS and CDR2 is YFSETQ. The CDR3 protein is CASSLGQVATNEKLFF. CDR3 in DNA: TGCGCCAGCAGCTTGGGACAGGTCGCAACTAATGAAAAACTGTTTTTT.

J is TRBJ1-1 and V is TRBV5-4; tentative D call: TRBD1 (6 bases). The CDR3 extends over 14 amino acids. Germline V gives CDR1 SGHNT, CDR2 YYREEE (reference sequence). The ends were cut back, 2 bases at V and 3 bases at J, with 11 bases in the middle. The DNA for the CDR3 is TGTGCCAGCAGCTTCCGAAACAGGGACACTGAAGCTTTCTTT. It yields the protein CASSFRNRDTEAFF. Variable domain in full (rest from reference TRBV5-4 and TRBJ1-1): ETGVTQSPTHLIKTRGQQVTLRCSSQSGHNTVSWYQQALGQGPQFIFQYYREEENGRGNFPPRFSGLQFPNYSSELNVNALELDDSALYLCASSFRNRDTEAFFGQGTRLTVV.

V gene TRBV29-1 combines with J gene TRBJ2-5; a weak D match, TRBD2 (5 bases). V lost 4 bases, J lost 1 base, and 19 bases lay in between. Germline lookup yields CDR1 SQVTM and CDR2 ANQGSEA. CDR3 length: 16 residues. CDR3 region: CSVVGVRWGLQETQYF. CDR3 nucleotides: TGCAGCGTTGTGGGAGTAAGGTGGGGTCTCCAAGAGACCCAGTACTTC.

The chain has TRBV30 and TRBJ1-4; unclear D gene. The CDR3 runs 13 residues. Germline loops: CDR1 GTSNPN, CDR2 SVGIG (reference sequence). V was pared by 5 bases and J by 0 bases, with 7 bases between. The CDR3 region has the DNA TGTGCCTGGCTGGGCGCAACTAATGAAAAACTGTTTTTT. Translated: CAWLGATNEKLFF.

This clone was recorded once. The CDR3 nucleotides are TGTGCCAGCAGCTTAGGGGGGGTTTATGGCTACACCTTC. Amino acids: CASSLGGVYGYTF. The chain carries TRBV7-9 and TRBJ1-2, with a weak D call TRBD1 (5 bases). CDR1 SEHNR and CDR2 FQNEAQ come from the germline V gene (reference sequence). V lost 1 base and J lost 5, with 8 bases in between. This CDR3 is built from 13 residues.

The chain carries TRBV27 and TRBJ2-3, with TRBD2 identical over 11 bases. V dropped 6 bases and J dropped 0; count of bases not matched to a gene: 17. CDR3 length equals 20 residues. CDR1 and CDR2 (germline): MNHEY, SMNVEV (reference sequence). The CDR3 protein is CASSPLPSGGPKASTDTQYF. In DNA form, the CDR3 reads TGTGCCAGCAGCCCTCTACCTAGCGGGGGGCCCAAGGCTAGCACAGATACGCAGTATTTT.

The chain joins TRBV28 to TRBJ1-1; D might be TRBD1 (6 bases). Germline V gene sequence: CDR1 MDHEN, CDR2 SYDVKM. V gave up 4 bases and J gave up 9 bases, with 21 bases separating them. There are 15 residues in the CDR3. CDR3 nucleotides: TGTGCCAGCAGTTCCCAGGGGAAGTCTTCTATTAAAGCTTTCTTT. It yields the protein CASSSQGKSSIKAFF.